Listed below are T cell receptor beta chains from one sample, sequenced in a study of T cells in localized non-small cell lung cancer. This table comes from immunoSEQ multiplex PCR, and its TCRdb copy is limited to in-frame clones, with some not included. The data show around 78,000 clones, 75% to 85% seen once. Specimen: peripheral blood, collected before any cancer treatment. The receptor source for this set is an older female donor with stage I lung adenocarcinoma. The CDR3 runs from the conserved cysteine through the conserved F or W. The order of the fields is D gene, J gene, clone size, V gene, CDR3 protein, CDR3 DNA. A D gene is named only where the DNA matches it firmly. Clone size is stated in some rows and not others, as once, few, many or a class when expanded.

D: -; J: TRBJ1-5; size: -; V: TRBV4-1; CDR3: CASSHQVGNNQPQHF; DNA: TGCGCCAGCAGCCACCAGGTGGGAAACAATCAGCCCCAGCATTTT
D: TRBD1; J: TRBJ2-7; size: once; V: TRBV27; CDR3: CASSLPDRGLSEQYF; DNA: TGTGCCAGCAGTTTACCCGACAGGGGTTTGTCCGAGCAGTACTTC
D: -; J: TRBJ2-3; size: -; V: TRBV9; CDR3: CASSVGSSGSTDTQYF; DNA: TGTGCCAGCAGCGTAGGTAGTAGCGGTAGCACAGATACGCAGTATTTT
D: -; J: TRBJ1-2; size: -; V: TRBV7-2; CDR3: CASSLDNNYGYTF; DNA: TGTGCCAGCAGCTTGGACAATAACTATGGCTACACCTTC
D: -; J: TRBJ1-3; size: -; V: TRBV7-2; CDR3: CASSLSPPREAGNTIYF; DNA: TGTGCCAGCAGCTTATCCCCTCCCAGGGAGGCTGGAAACACCATATATTTT
D: -; J: TRBJ2-3; size: -; V: TRBV6-4; CDR3: CASSEGWLTDTQYF; DNA: TGTGCCAGCAGTGAAGGGTGGCTCACAGATACGCAGTATTTT
D: -; J: TRBJ2-5; size: -; V: TRBV7-2; CDR3: CASSRTRRWGRVETQYF; DNA: TGTGCCAGCAGCCGGACCCGCCGGTGGGGTCGGGTGGAGACCCAGTACTTC
D: -; J: TRBJ2-5; size: -; V: TRBV10-2; CDR3: CASARTQETQYF; DNA: TGCGCCAGCGCCCGGACTCAAGAGACCCAGTACTTC
D: -; J: TRBJ1-3; size: few; V: TRBV19; CDR3: CASSGLLLSSGNTIYF; DNA: TGTGCCAGTAGTGGTCTGCTTCTAAGCTCTGGAAACACCATATATTTT
D: TRBD2; J: TRBJ2-7; size: -; V: TRBV7-2; CDR3: CASSLDPGGSYEQYF; DNA: TGTGCCAGCAGCTTAGACCCGGGAGGGTCCTACGAGCAGTACTTC
D: -; J: TRBJ1-1; size: -; V: TRBV9; CDR3: CASSVGVPANEAFF; DNA: TGTGCCAGCAGCGTAGGGGTCCCGGCTAATGAAGCTTTCTTT
D: TRBD1; J: TRBJ2-2; size: -; V: TRBV7-7; CDR3: CASSPKTGVGTGELFF; DNA: TGTGCTAGCAGCCCCAAGACAGGGGTCGGGACCGGGGAGCTGTTTTTT
D: -; J: TRBJ2-1; size: once; V: TRBV30; CDR3: CAWSLGEPPPVF; DNA: TGTGCCTGGAGTTTAGGTGAACCCCCCCCGGTCTTC
D: TRBD1; J: TRBJ2-7; size: -; V: TRBV28; CDR3: CASSYPLRTGDRGRSYEQYF; DNA: TGTGCCAGCAGTTATCCCCTCCGGACAGGGGATAGAGGGAGGTCCTACGAGCAGTACTTC
D: -; J: TRBJ2-7; size: -; V: TRBV27; CDR3: CASSPRLESYEQYF; DNA: TGTGCCAGCAGTCCGCGACTGGAAAGCTACGAGCAGTACTTC
D: -; J: TRBJ1-1; size: -; V: TRBV7-2; CDR3: CASSGRGDHTEAFF; DNA: TGTGCCAGCAGCGGCAGGGGCGACCACACTGAAGCTTTCTTT
D: -; J: TRBJ2-7; size: -; V: TRBV25-1; CDR3: CASSSVLPLAEQYF; DNA: TGTGCCAGCAGTTCAGTACTACCCCTGGCCGAGCAGTACTTC
D: -; J: TRBJ2-7; size: -; V: TRBV7-6; CDR3: CASSFIYEQYF; DNA: TGTGCCAGCAGCTTTATATACGAGCAGTACTTC
D: TRBD1; J: TRBJ1-1; size: -; V: TRBV11-1; CDR3: CASSFQTGSTEAFF; DNA: TGTGCCAGCAGCTTCCAGACAGGGAGCACTGAAGCTTTCTTT
D: TRBD1; J: TRBJ1-4; size: -; V: TRBV10-3; CDR3: CAISVDRATNEKLFF; DNA: TGTGCCATCAGTGTTGACAGGGCAACTAATGAAAAACTGTTTTTT
D: -; J: TRBJ2-2; size: -; V: TRBV7-2; CDR3: CASSPGDTYTGELFF; DNA: TGTGCCAGCAGCCCCGGAGACACCTACACCGGGGAGCTGTTTTTT
D: -; J: TRBJ1-3; size: -; V: TRBV7-8; CDR3: CASSRSGGNTIYF; DNA: TGTGCCAGCAGTCGATCAGGTGGAAACACCATATATTTT
D: -; J: TRBJ1-1; size: -; V: TRBV5-6; CDR3: CASSYGDRNTEAFF; DNA: TGTGCCAGCAGCTACGGCGACCGGAACACTGAAGCTTTCTTT
D: -; J: TRBJ2-6; size: -; V: TRBV9; CDR3: CASSDRRTGSGANVLTF; DNA: TGTGCCAGCAGCGATAGACGGACCGGCTCTGGGGCCAACGTCCTGACTTTC
D: -; J: TRBJ2-3; size: -; V: TRBV13; CDR3: CASSLGSLGNTQYF; DNA: TGTGCCAGCAGCTTAGGATCATTGGGGAATACGCAGTATTTT
D: TRBD2; J: TRBJ2-7; size: once; V: TRBV2; CDR3: CASSPRTSGRVEQYF; DNA: TGTGCCAGCAGTCCCCGGACTAGCGGGAGGGTCGAGCAGTACTTC
D: TRBD2; J: TRBJ2-7; size: -; V: TRBV28; CDR3: CASTAPGRGRYEQYF; DNA: TGTGCCAGCACAGCCCCAGGGCGGGGGAGATACGAGCAGTACTTC
D: TRBD1; J: TRBJ1-1; size: -; V: TRBV6-1; CDR3: CASRLGQGATEAFF; DNA: TGTGCCAGCAGACTCGGACAGGGGGCCACTGAAGCTTTCTTT
D: -; J: TRBJ1-5; size: -; V: TRBV6-6; CDR3: CATGWGSNSNQPQHF; DNA: TGTGCCACCGGGTGGGGATCTAATAGCAATCAGCCCCAGCATTTT
D: TRBD1; J: TRBJ2-1; size: -; V: TRBV12-5; CDR3: CASGLGDRGNEQFF; DNA: TGTGCTAGTGGTTTGGGGGACAGGGGGAATGAGCAGTTCTTC
D: -; J: TRBJ1-5; size: -; V: TRBV19; CDR3: CASSILGGQPQHF; DNA: TGTGCCAGTAGTATTCTAGGGGGGCAGCCCCAGCATTTT
D: -; J: TRBJ2-6; size: once; V: TRBV6-1; CDR3: CASAPGRAGANVLTF; DNA: TGTGCCAGCGCACCCGGACGTGCTGGGGCCAACGTCCTGACTTTC
D: -; J: TRBJ1-1; size: -; V: TRBV7-8; CDR3: CASSLVGDGAFF; DNA: TGTGCCAGCAGCCTGGTCGGAGACGGAGCTTTCTTT
D: -; J: TRBJ1-3; size: -; V: TRBV5-5; CDR3: CASSFGWGRSGNTIYF; DNA: TGTGCCAGCAGCTTCGGTTGGGGGCGCTCTGGAAACACCATATATTTT
D: TRBD1; J: TRBJ2-5; size: -; V: TRBV18; CDR3: CASSPITGGGFAETQYF; DNA: TGTGCCAGCTCACCGATCACAGGGGGCGGATTTGCTGAGACCCAGTACTTC
D: -; J: TRBJ2-7; size: -; V: TRBV7-2; CDR3: CASSPHEGPYEQYF; DNA: TGTGCCAGCAGCCCTCATGAGGGACCTTACGAGCAGTACTTC
D: -; J: TRBJ1-2; size: few; V: TRBV19; CDR3: CASSKIREVDGYTF; DNA: TGTGCCAGTAGTAAAATAAGGGAAGTTGATGGCTACACCTTC
D: -; J: TRBJ1-2; size: -; V: TRBV19; CDR3: CASSKHSFYGYTF; DNA: TGTGCCAGTAGTAAGCACAGCTTCTATGGCTACACCTTC
D: TRBD2; J: TRBJ2-7; size: once; V: TRBV11-2; CDR3: CASSPGLAGINEQYF; DNA: TGTGCCAGCAGCCCGGGACTAGCGGGTATCAACGAGCAGTACTTC
D: -; J: TRBJ1-2; size: -; V: TRBV7-2; CDR3: CASSLGFRVDYGYTF; DNA: TGTGCCAGCAGCTTAGGGTTCAGGGTCGACTATGGCTACACCTTC
D: -; J: TRBJ2-5; size: -; V: TRBV7-8; CDR3: CASSSSWLAATKETQYF; DNA: TGTGCCAGCAGCTCTTCGTGGTTAGCGGCAACTAAAGAGACCCAGTACTTC
D: TRBD2; J: TRBJ2-2; size: -; V: TRBV9; CDR3: CASSAGLAGLTGELFF; DNA: TGTGCCAGCAGCGCCGGACTAGCGGGACTCACCGGGGAGCTGTTTTTT
D: TRBD1; J: TRBJ2-7; size: -; V: TRBV28; CDR3: CASTLGTGMYEQYF; DNA: TGTGCCAGCACTCTGGGGACAGGGATGTACGAGCAGTACTTC
D: TRBD2; J: TRBJ2-1; size: -; V: TRBV2; CDR3: CASRLAGGNEQFF; DNA: TGTGCCAGCAGGTTAGCGGGGGGCAATGAGCAGTTCTTC
D: -; J: TRBJ1-1; size: -; V: TRBV6-5; CDR3: CASSYGRGGTEAFF; DNA: TGTGCCAGCAGTTACGGCAGGGGTGGAACTGAAGCTTTCTTT